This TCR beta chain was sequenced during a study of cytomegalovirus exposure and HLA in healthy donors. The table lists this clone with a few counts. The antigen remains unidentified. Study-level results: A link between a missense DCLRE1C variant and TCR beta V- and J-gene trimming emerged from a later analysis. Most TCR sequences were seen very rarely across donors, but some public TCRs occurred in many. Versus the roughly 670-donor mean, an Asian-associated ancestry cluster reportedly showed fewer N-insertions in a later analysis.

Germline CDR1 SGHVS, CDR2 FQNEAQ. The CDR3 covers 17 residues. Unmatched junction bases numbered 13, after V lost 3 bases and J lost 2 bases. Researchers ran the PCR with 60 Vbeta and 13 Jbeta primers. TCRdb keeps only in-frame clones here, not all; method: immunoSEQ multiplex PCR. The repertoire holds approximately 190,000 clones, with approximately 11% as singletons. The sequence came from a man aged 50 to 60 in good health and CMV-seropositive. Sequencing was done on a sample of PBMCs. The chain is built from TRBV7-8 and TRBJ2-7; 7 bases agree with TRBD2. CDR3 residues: CASSFRTGAGTTYEQYF. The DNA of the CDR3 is TGTGCCAGCAGCTTCCGAACAGGAGCGGGGACCACCTACGAGCAGTACTTC.